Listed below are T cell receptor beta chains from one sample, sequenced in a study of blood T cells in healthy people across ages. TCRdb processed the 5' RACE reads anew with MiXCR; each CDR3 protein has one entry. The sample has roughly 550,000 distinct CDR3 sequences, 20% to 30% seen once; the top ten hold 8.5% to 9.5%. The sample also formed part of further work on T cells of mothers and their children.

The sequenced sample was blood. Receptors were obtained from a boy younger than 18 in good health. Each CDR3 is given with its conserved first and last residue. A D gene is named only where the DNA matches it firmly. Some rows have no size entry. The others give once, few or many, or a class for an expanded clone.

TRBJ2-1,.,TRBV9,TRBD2,TGTGCCAGCAGCGTAGGCGGGGGTGACGACCGGCCGCAGTTCTTC,CASSVGGGDDRPQFF
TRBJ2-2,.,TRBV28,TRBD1,TGTGCCAGCAGTTTATTAGGGGGCAACAGGGAGCTGTTTTTT,CASSLLGGNRELFF
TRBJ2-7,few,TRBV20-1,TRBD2,TGCAGTGCCCGAACTAGCGGGAGGGCCAGGGAGCAGTACTTC,CSARTSGRAREQYF
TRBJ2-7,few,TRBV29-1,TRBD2,TGCAGCGTTGGGACTAGCGGATCCTACGAGCAGTACTTC,CSVGTSGSYEQYF
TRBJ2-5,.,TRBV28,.,TGTGCCAGCAGCCTGCGGACAGCGGGCAGATACCAAGAGACCCAGTACTTC,CASSLRTAGRYQETQYF
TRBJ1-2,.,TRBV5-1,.,TGCGCCAGCAGCTTGGAGGTCGGGGGGCTCAGCTATGGCTACACCTTC,CASSLEVGGLSYGYTF
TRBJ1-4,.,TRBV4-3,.,TGCGCCAGCAGCCAAGACCCTCCCGCAGGGGTGACTAATGAAAAACTGTTTTTT,CASSQDPPAGVTNEKLFF
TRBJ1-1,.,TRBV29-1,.,TGCAGCGGGGCAGGGGTCTTGAACACTGAAGCTTTCTTT,CSGAGVLNTEAFF
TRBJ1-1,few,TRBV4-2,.,TGTGCCAGCAGCCAAGATGTATCCCGATTGGCTGAAGCTTTCTTT,CASSQDVSRLAEAFF
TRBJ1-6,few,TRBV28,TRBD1,TGTGCCAGCAGTGTCCATCTGAAACACCGGACAGGGACGCGGTCACCCCTCCACTTT,CASSVHLKHRTGTRSPLHF
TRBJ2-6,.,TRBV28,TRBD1,TGTGCCAGCAGACGACGGACAGGAGTCTCTGGGGCCAACGTCCTGACTTTC,CASRRRTGVSGANVLTF
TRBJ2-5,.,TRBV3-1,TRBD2,TGTGCCAGCAGCCAAGCCCTAGCGGGAGTTGGAGAGACCCAGTGCTTC,CASSQALAGVGETQCF
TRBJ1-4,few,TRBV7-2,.,TGTGCCAGCAGCTTAGAGGCAACAACTAATGAAAAACTGTTTTTT,CASSLEATTNEKLFF
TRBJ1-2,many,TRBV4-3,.,TGCGCCAGCAGCCAAGATTATGGCAGGGGCAACTATGGCTACACCTTC,CASSQDYGRGNYGYTF
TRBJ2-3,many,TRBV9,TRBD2,TGTGCCAGCAGTACTAGCGTTTATAGCACAGATACGCAGTATTTT,CASSTSVYSTDTQYF
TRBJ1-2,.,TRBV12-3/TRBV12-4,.,TGTGCCAGCAGTTTAGCGCGGCCAGGGAGAGTTGCTTTTGGCTACACCTTC,CASSLARPGRVAFGYTF
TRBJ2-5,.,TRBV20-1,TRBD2,TGCAGTGCCGAAGGGCTAGCGGGAGTTCGGGAGCAGTACTTC,CSAEGLAGVREQYF
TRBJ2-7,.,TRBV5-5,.,TGTGCCAGCAGCTTTGCCAGGTGGGAGGTAATCGACGAGCAGTACTTC,CASSFARWEVIDEQYF
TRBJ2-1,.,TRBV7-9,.,TGTGCCAGCAGCTTGGGCTCTTCCCATGAGCAGTTCTTC,CASSLGSSHEQFF
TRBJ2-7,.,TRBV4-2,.,TGTGCCAGCAGCCAAATAGAGAGCTCCTACGAGCAGTACTTC,CASSQIESSYEQYF
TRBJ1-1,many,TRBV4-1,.,TGCGCCAGCAGCCAAGAAGGCCGGTGGAACACTGAAGCTTTCTTT,CASSQEGRWNTEAFF
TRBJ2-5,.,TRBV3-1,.,TGTGCCAGCAGCCAAGGCTCGGCGACCGTGGAGACCCAGTACTTC,CASSQGSATVETQYF
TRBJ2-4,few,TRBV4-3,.,TGCGCCAGCAGCCACCGGACGAAGGACATTCAGTACTTC,CASSHRTKDIQYF
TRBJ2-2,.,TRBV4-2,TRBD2,TGTGCCAGCAGCCAAGTCCGAGCGGGAGGTCCCGGGGAGCTGTTTTTT,CASSQVRAGGPGELFF
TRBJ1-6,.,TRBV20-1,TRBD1,TGCAGTGCTAGAGATAGGACAGGGGGGTCTAATTCACCCCTCCACTTT,CSARDRTGGSNSPLHF
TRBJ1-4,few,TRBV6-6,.,TGTGCCAGCAGTTACGGACCTGCAACTAATGAAAAACTGTTTTTT,CASSYGPATNEKLFF
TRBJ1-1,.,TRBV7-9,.,TGTGCCAGCAGCAGGACTGCCCCGCCTTTCTTT,CASSRTAPPFF
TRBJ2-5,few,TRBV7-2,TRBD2,TGTGCCAGCAGGCGCGTGGGGACTAGCGGTGTAGAGACCCAGTACTTC,CASRRVGTSGVETQYF
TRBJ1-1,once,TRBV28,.,TGTGCCAGCAGTTTGCCGCCGATCGCTGAAGCTTTCTTT,CASSLPPIAEAFF
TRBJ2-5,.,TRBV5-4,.,TGTGCCAGCAGCTTTTTAGACGGAGAGACCCAGTACTTC,CASSFLDGETQYF
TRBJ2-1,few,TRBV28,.,TGTGCCAGCAGTTTATGGGGGGGCCACAATGAGCAGTTCTTC,CASSLWGGHNEQFF
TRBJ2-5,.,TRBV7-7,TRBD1,TGTGTTACCGGGACAGGAGCCCAAGAGACCCAGTACTTC,CVTGTGAQETQYF
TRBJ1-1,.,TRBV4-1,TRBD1,TGCGCCAGCAGCCAAGAACGGGACAGGGGTTTACCGACTTTCTTT,CASSQERDRGLPTFF
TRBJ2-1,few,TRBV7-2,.,TGTGCCAGCAGCGGGTGGAAAGAGCAGTTCTTC,CASSGWKEQFF
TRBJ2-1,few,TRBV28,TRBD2,TGTGCCAGCAGGCCGTTGACTAGCGGACTTTACAATGAGCAGTTCTTC,CASRPLTSGLYNEQFF
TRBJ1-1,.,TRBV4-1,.,TGCACCAGCAGCCAACCCCGGGACAACTTAAACACTGAAGCTTTCTTT,CTSSQPRDNLNTEAFF
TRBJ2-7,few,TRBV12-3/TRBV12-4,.,TGTGCCAGCAGTTTTCTCAGGGTTCCTTCCTACGAGCAGTACTTC,CASSFLRVPSYEQYF
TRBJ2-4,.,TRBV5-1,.,TGCGCCAGCAGCTTGGGTGGCATCCCCTGGGGAAACATTCAGTACTTC,CASSLGGIPWGNIQYF
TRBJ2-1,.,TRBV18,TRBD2,TGTGCCAGCTCACCTCCGGGACTAGCGACTGAGCAGTTCTTC,CASSPPGLATEQFF
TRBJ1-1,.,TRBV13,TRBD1,TGTGCCAGCAGCGAGGCCGGGACAGGGTCCGCTGAAGCTTTCTTT,CASSEAGTGSAEAFF
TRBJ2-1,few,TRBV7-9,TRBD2,TGTGCCAGCAGAGAGGGACTAGCGTTTTCGAATGAGCAGTTCTTC,CASREGLAFSNEQFF
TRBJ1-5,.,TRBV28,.,TGTGCCAGCGGACAGAGTAATCAGCCCCAGCATTTT,CASGQSNQPQHF
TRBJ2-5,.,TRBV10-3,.,TGTGCCATCAGTGTGCAGCGTCAAGAGACCCAGTACTTC,CAISVQRQETQYF
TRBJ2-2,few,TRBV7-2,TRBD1,TGTGCCAGCAGCTTAGTAGACAGGGTGGTGTTTTTT,CASSLVDRVVFF
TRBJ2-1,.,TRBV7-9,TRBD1,TGTGCCAGCAGCCTAAGGACAGGACTTAATGAGCAGTTCTTC,CASSLRTGLNEQFF
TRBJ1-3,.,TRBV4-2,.,TGTGCCAGCAGCCAAGATCGGGGGTCTGGAAACACCATATATTTT,CASSQDRGSGNTIYF
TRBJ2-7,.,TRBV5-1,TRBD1,TGTGCCAGCAGCCTGGGACAGCCCGTGACTGGCGAGCAGTACTTC,CASSLGQPVTGEQYF
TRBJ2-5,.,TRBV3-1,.,TGTGCCAGCAGCCAAGATACCCTCGGGGAGCAGTACTTC,CASSQDTLGEQYF
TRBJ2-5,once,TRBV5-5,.,TGTGCCAGCAGCTTTACAGCGGGCTCCCAAGGGGAGACCCAGTACTTC,CASSFTAGSQGETQYF
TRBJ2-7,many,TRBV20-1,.,TGCAGTGCTGGAGAGGTGGAGGGCCAGGCCTACGAGCAGTACTTC,CSAGEVEGQAYEQYF
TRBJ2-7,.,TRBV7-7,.,TGTGCTAGCAGCCTATACCCCACGTCGCCCGCCTACGAGCAGTACTTC,CASSLYPTSPAYEQYF
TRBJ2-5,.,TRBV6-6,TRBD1,TGTGCCAGCAGTTACCCTGACAGGGGGGGCGAGACCCAGTACTTC,CASSYPDRGGETQYF
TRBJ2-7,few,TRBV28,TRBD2,TGTGCCAGCAGCCTACGACTAGCCAGATACGAGCAGTACTTC,CASSLRLARYEQYF
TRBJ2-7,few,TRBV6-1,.,TGTGCCAGCAAAGACTACGAGCAGTACTTC,CASKDYEQYF
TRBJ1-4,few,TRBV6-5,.,TGTGCCAGCAGGGACAGTTCGGGACATGAAAAACTGTTTTTT,CASRDSSGHEKLFF
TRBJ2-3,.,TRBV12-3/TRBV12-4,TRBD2,TGTGCCAGCGCCGGGGTAGCGGGGCCCGATACGCAGTATTTT,CASAGVAGPDTQYF
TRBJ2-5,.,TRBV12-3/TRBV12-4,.,TGTGCCAGCAGCCTAGCTGAGGTGGAGACCCAGTACTTC,CASSLAEVETQYF
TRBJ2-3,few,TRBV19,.,TGTGCCAGTAGGTCGGGAGATACGCAGTATTTT,CASRSGDTQYF
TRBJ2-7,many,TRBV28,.,TGTGCCAGCAGTAAAATTCTGACAGGCTCCTACGAGCAGTACTTC,CASSKILTGSYEQYF